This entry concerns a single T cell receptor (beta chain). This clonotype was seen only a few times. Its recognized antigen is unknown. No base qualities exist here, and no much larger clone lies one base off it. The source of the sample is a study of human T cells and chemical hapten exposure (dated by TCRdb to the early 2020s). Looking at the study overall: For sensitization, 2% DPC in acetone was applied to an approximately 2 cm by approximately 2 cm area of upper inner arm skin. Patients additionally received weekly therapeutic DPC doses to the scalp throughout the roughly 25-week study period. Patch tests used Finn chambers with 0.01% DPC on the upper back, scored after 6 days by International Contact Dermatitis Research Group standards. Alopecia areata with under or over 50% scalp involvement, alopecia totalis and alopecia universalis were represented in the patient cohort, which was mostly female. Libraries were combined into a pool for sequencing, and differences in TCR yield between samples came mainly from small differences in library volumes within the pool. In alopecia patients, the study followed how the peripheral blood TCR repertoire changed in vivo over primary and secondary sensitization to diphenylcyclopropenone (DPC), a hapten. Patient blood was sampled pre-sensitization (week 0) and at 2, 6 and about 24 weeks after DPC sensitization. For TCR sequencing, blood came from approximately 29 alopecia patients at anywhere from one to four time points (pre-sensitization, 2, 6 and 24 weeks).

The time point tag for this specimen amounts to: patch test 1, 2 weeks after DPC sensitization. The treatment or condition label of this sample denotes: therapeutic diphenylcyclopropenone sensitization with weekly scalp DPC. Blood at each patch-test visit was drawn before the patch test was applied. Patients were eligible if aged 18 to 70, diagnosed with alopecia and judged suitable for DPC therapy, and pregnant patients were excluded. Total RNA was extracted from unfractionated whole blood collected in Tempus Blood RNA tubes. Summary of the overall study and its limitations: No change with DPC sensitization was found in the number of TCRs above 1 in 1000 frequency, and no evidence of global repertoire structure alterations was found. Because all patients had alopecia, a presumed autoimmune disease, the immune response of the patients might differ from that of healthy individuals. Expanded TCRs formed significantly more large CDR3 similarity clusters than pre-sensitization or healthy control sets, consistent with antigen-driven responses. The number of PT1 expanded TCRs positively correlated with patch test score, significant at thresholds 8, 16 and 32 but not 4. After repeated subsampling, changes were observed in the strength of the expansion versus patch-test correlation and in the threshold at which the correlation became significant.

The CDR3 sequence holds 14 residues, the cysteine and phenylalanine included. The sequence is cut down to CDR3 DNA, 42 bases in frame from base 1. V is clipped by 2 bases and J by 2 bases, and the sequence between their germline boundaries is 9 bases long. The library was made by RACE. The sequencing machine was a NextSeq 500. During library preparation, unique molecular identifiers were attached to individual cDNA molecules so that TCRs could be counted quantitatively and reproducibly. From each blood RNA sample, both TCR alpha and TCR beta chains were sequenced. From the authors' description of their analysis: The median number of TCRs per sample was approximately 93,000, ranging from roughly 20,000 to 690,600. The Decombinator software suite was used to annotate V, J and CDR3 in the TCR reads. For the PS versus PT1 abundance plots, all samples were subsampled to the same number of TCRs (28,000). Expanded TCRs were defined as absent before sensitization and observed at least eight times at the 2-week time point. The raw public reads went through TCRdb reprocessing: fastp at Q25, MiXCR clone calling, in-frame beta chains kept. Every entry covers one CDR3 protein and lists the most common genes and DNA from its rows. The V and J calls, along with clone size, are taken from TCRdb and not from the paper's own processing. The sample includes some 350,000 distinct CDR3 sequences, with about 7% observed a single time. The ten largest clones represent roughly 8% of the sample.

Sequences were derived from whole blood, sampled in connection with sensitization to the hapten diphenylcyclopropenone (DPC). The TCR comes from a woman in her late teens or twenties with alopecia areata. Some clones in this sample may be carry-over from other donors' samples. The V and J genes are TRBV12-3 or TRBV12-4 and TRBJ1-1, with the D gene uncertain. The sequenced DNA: TGTGCCAGCAGTTTATTTCGCAGTAACACTGAAGCTTTCTTT. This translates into CASSLFRSNTEAFF.